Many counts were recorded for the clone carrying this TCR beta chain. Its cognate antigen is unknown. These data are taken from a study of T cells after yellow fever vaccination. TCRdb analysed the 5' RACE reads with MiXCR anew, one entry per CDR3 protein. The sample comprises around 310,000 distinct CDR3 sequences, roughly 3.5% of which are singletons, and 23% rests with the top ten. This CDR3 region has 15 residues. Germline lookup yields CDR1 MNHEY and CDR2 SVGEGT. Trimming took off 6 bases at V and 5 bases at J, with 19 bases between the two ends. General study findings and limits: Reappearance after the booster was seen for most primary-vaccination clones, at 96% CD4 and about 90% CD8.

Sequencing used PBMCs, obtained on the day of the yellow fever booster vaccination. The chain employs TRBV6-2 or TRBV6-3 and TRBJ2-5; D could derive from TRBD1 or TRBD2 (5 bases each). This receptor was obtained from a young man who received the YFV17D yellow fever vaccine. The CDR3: CASSKRDFWGETQYF. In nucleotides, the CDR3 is TGTGCCAGCAGCAAGAGGGATTTCTGGGGGGAGACCCAGTACTTC.